What follows describes a single T cell receptor beta chain. What it binds is unknown. The data were obtained in a study of OX40 agonist ivuxolimab in advanced cancers. Study details: Ivuxolimab is a fully human IgG2 antibody that activates OX40 (CD134). Six ivuxolimab dose levels, 0.01 to 10 mg/kg, were given intravenously every 2 weeks. Previous treatment with anti-PD-1, anti-PD-L1 or anti-CTLA-4 therapy was allowed; about 44% had received some. Overall study results and limits: Among patients with partial responses at 0.1-3.0 mg/kg, clonal expansion was among the lowest.

Looked up from germline, CDR1 is MNHNY and CDR2 is SVGAGI (reference sequence). CDR3 size: 15 residues. The V and J ends lost 7 bases and 7 bases respectively, with 19 bases between them. Measured with immunoSEQ multiplex PCR; TCRdb has only the in-frame clones, and not every one. The sample has about 64,000 clones; around nine tenths are singletons. The TCR comes from an adult with an advanced solid tumor such as melanoma, head and neck, liver or kidney cancer. The sequenced sample was CD4+ or CD8+ T cells sorted from blood, obtained in a trial of the OX40 agonist ivuxolimab. The chain joins TRBV6-6 to TRBJ1-4; weak D call: TRBD1 (5 bases). DNA of the CDR3: TGTGCCAGCACCCCTAGTTGGGCAGGGAGTGAAAAACTGTTTTTT. It yields the protein CASTPSWAGSEKLFF.